Included here is one TCR beta chain sequence, with context. Time point indicated: patch test 1, 2 weeks after DPC sensitization. The treatment denotes: therapeutic diphenylcyclopropenone sensitization with weekly scalp DPC. This sample was included in a study of human T cells and chemical hapten exposure. Germline V gene lookup returns CDR1 LGHDT and CDR2 YNNKEL (reference sequence). There are 17 residues in the CDR3. The V and J ends lost 3 bases and 2 bases respectively, with 17 bases between them. What the library attached to individual cDNA molecules were unique molecular identifiers. TCRdb passed the RACE reads through MiXCR, listing each CDR3 protein once. The sample lists some 81,000 distinct CDR3 sequences; approximately 8% were seen once.

The sample here was whole blood, taken in connection with sensitization to the hapten diphenylcyclopropenone (DPC). The gene calls are TRBV3-1 and TRBJ1-5, with no clear D. The clonotype was recovered from a woman in her twenties or thirties with alopecia areata. Some clones in this sample may be carry-over from other donors' samples. CDR3 loop: CASSQGSGSWGNQPQHF. The CDR3, as DNA: TGTGCCAGCAGCCAGGGTTCGGGGTCCTGGGGCAATCAGCCCCAGCATTTT. Complete variable domain (other parts from reference TRBV3-1 and TRBJ1-5): DTAVSQTPKYLVTQMGNDKSIKCEQNLGHDTMYWYKQDSKKFLKIMFSYNNKELIINETVPNRFSPKSPDKAHLNLHINSLELGDSAVYFCASSQGSGSWGNQPQHFGDGTRLSIL.